Each of the 14 T cell receptor beta chains below was sequenced from the same sample in a study of CD8+CD57+ T cells in acquired aplastic anemia. Genomic DNA acted as the template from which TCR beta VDJ combination and CDR3 sequence profiling were carried out. From the reads, TCRdb called clonotypes with MiXCR, one entry per CDR3 protein. Of roughly 58,000 distinct CDR3 sequences listed, 55% are singletons. Sequencing used sorted CD4+, CD8+, or CD8+CD57+ T cells (not recorded which) from PBMCs. The receptor set was obtained from a human donor in good health, serving as a control.

This clonotype has a handful of counts. This rearrangement joins TRBV7-9 to TRBJ2-7, with D uncertain. Trimming stripped 2 bases from V and 6 bases from J, with 5 bases between. The CDR3 contains 11 residues. Germline assignment: CDR1 SEHNR and CDR2 FQNEAQ (reference sequence). Written as DNA, the CDR3 is TGTGCCAGCAGCTTAACAACCGAGCAGTACTTC. This gives the protein CASSLTTEQYF.

Many counts were recorded for this clonotype. V gene TRBV6-1 combines with J gene TRBJ1-2, with TRBD1 matching 7 bases. The V gene end was trimmed by 4 bases and the J gene end by 4 bases; junction bases not matched to a gene: 6. Germline-derived CDR1 and CDR2 are MNHNS and SASEGT. This CDR3 is built from 14 residues. The CDR3 DNA reads as TGTGCCAGCAGTGTCCAGGGGGAGGTCTATGGCTACACCTTC. Encoded protein: CASSVQGEVYGYTF.

In DNA form, the CDR3 reads TGTGCCAGCAGCTATAGGGGAGGTCTTTACGAGCAGTACTTC. The encoded protein is CASSYRGGLYEQYF. The rearrangement uses TRBV5-4 and TRBJ2-7; D may be TRBD2 (6 bases). The CDR3 is 14 residues long. V lost 3 bases, J lost 4 bases, and 14 bases lay in between. The germline V gene has CDR1 SGHNT and CDR2 YYREEE (reference sequence).

This clonotype has a count of ten or more. The gene calls are TRBV5-1 and TRBJ2-1, with 7 bases matching TRBD2. The V gene's germline CDR1 is SGHRS and CDR2 YFSETQ. The CDR3 covers 16 residues. Losses at the gene ends were 1 base for V and 7 bases for J; bases not matched to a gene: 11. The CDR3 loop reads CASSLSRGTTKNEQFF. In DNA, the CDR3 is TGCGCCAGCAGCTTGTCGCGGGGGACTACCAAAAATGAGCAGTTCTTC. Full variable domain (missing parts from reference TRBV5-1 and TRBJ2-1): KAGVTQTPRYLIKTRGQQVTLSCSPISGHRSVSWYQQTPGQGLQFLFEYFSETQRNKGNFPGRFSGRQFSNSRSEMNVSTLELGDSALYLCASSLSRGTTKNEQFFGPGTRLTVL.

The rearrangement uses TRBV20-1 and TRBJ1-6, with unresolved D. The CDR3 spans 12 residues. The germline V gene has CDR1 DFQATT and CDR2 SNEGSKA (reference sequence). V lost 0 bases and J 10 bases, leaving 7 bases between the germline ends. Written as DNA, the CDR3 is TGCAGTGCTAGAGATCGCCAGTCACCCCTCCACTTT. Translated: CSARDRQSPLHF.

The table lists this clonotype with many counts. The chain is built from TRBV6-5 and TRBJ1-1, with D possibly TRBD1 on 6 matching bases. V was trimmed by 2 bases and J by 5 bases, leaving 18 bases between them. The CDR3 is made up of 16 amino acids. Germline CDR1 and CDR2: MNHEY and SVGAGI. This CDR3 reads CASSYRGLSSGTEAFF. The CDR3 coding sequence is TGTGCCAGCAGTTACCGGGGGCTGTCATCGGGAACTGAAGCTTTCTTT.

This clonotype was counted ten times or more. The gene calls are TRBV7-9 and TRBJ2-2; D possibly corresponds to TRBD1 (6 bases). The CDR3 length is 15 residues. Germline lookup yields CDR1 SEHNR and CDR2 FQNEAQ (reference sequence). V lost 0 bases and J 4 bases, leaving 9 bases between the germline ends. The CDR3 nucleotides are TGTGCCAGCAGCTTAGCGGACAGACCCACCGGGGAGCTGTTTTTT. The encoded protein is CASSLADRPTGELFF.

This clonotype is medium-sized within its sample. This rearrangement joins TRBV29-1 to TRBJ2-7; TRBD1 is a possible D gene (6 bases). Trimming took off 7 bases at V and 3 bases at J, with 16 bases between the two ends. This CDR3 is 13 amino acids long. Germline CDR1 SQVTM, CDR2 ANQGSEA. DNA of the CDR3: TGCAGCGCGTCCGGGACAACTAGCTACGAGCAGTACTTC. It codes for CSASGTTSYEQYF.

The gene calls are TRBV19 and TRBJ2-4; D is perhaps TRBD1 (5 bases). The CDR3 runs to 11 residues. V gave up 7 bases and J gave up 9 bases, with 10 bases separating them. Germline V CDR1 and CDR2: LNHDA, SQIVND (reference sequence). CDR3 sequence reads: CASKVGAIQYF. DNA of the CDR3: TGTGCCAGTAAGGTTGGGGCCATTCAGTACTTC.

This clonotype occurred many times. The rearrangement links TRBV6-1 to TRBJ1-4; no firm D call. V dropped 7 bases and J dropped 0 bases, with 12 bases sitting between them. Germline V gene lookup returns CDR1 MNHNS and CDR2 SASEGT. This CDR3 contains 15 residues. The CDR3, as DNA: TGTGCCAGCAATCCAGATTTCCCAACTAATGAAAAACTGTTTTTT. Its protein is CASNPDFPTNEKLFF.

The chain uses TRBV10-3 and TRBJ1-1, with unresolved D. From germline, CDR1 is ENHRY and CDR2 SYGVKD. CDR3 length: 16 amino acids. V gave up 2 bases and J gave up 4 bases, with 17 bases separating them. CDR3 sequence: CAISERARNSGTEAFF. The DNA of the CDR3 is TGTGCCATCAGTGAGCGGGCCCGGAACTCGGGCACTGAAGCTTTCTTT.

This sequence joins TRBV10-3 and TRBJ2-7; 7 positions agree with TRBD1. The CDR3 is made up of 16 amino acids. Germline V gives CDR1 ENHRY, CDR2 SYGVKD. The junction had 12 bases not matched to a gene; V was cut back by 6 bases and J by 1 base. The CDR3 sequence is CAISRNTGEASYEQYF. The CDR3 DNA reads as TGTGCCATCAGCCGAAACACAGGGGAAGCATCCTACGAGCAGTACTTC.

The gene calls are TRBV9 and TRBJ2-7; 9 positions match TRBD2. Unmatched junction bases numbered 7, after V lost 3 bases and J lost 6 bases. The germline gives CDR1 SGDLS, CDR2 YYNGEE. CDR3 length: 14 residues. The CDR3, as DNA: TGTGCCAGCAGCGGGGCAGGGACTAGCTCCGAGCAGTACTTC. It codes for CASSGAGTSSEQYF. The variable domain in full, completed from reference TRBV9 and TRBJ2-7, reads DSGVTQTPKHLITATGQRVTLRCSPRSGDLSVYWYQQSLDQGLQFLIQYYNGEERAKGNILERFSAQQFPDLHSELNLSSLELGDSALYFCASSGAGTSSEQYFGPGTRLTVT.

The V call is TRBV2, the J call TRBJ1-4; TRBD1 agrees at 7 bases. The CDR3 sequence is 15 residues long. The trim removed 6 bases at V and 5 bases at J, leaving 9 bases unmatched. Germline V CDR1 and CDR2: SNHLY, FYNNEI. This CDR3 reads CASRTVQGRNEKLFF. CDR3 nucleotide sequence: TGTGCCAGCAGAACAGTACAGGGGCGGAATGAAAAACTGTTTTTT.